These 31 T cell receptor beta chains came from one sample sequenced in a study of T cell clonality in common variable immunodeficiency. Antigen specificity for these receptors is unknown. Notes on the study in general: In common variable immunodeficiency, TCR beta chains reportedly carried fewer deletions and N-nucleotide insertions.

This table comes from immunoSEQ multiplex PCR, and its TCRdb copy is limited to in-frame clones, with some not included. The data list approximately 20,000 clones, none observed once; 2% to 2.5% falls to the top ten. The sequenced sample consisted of peripheral blood mononuclear cells. The receptor source for this set is a human donor with common variable immunodeficiency.

The sample holds many counts of this clone. Read sequence stops 3 residues before the CDR3 end, and the germline J gene provides the missing end. J is TRBJ2-1 and V is TRBV19; TRBD1 might be the D (6 bases). V was trimmed by 3 bases and J by 6 bases, leaving 12 bases between them. CDR1 is LNHDA, CDR2 SQIVND, per germline (reference sequence). The CDR3 totals 14 residues. The CDR3 spells CASSIPGASNEQFF. The covered CDR3 bases are TGTGCCAGTAGTATCCCAGGGGCTAGCAATGAG.

Comment on this clone: The CDR3 goes on 3 residues after the read ends, and that part is filled in from the germline J gene. This chain joins TRBV5-5 and TRBJ1-2; D may be TRBD1 (6 bases). Trimming pared 4 bases from V and 6 bases from J, leaving 16 bases between. Germline values: CDR1 SGHKS, CDR2 YYEKEE (reference sequence). CDR3 length equals 14 residues. The CDR3 loop is CASSRGTPGDGYTF. The covered CDR3 bases are TGTGCCAGCAGCCGCGGGACACCAGGCGATGGC.

Only a few counts were recorded for this clone. The read terminates 3 residues before the CDR3 end, so the remaining end is supplied by the germline J gene. The rearrangement links TRBV11-2 to TRBJ1-1; D unclear. Germline V lookup: CDR1 SGHAT, CDR2 FQNNGV. The CDR3 sequence is 14 residues long. V lost 5 bases and J lost 0, with 10 bases in between. The CDR3: CASSASTMNTEAFF. CDR3 DNA (partial): TGTGCCAGCAGCGCGTCTACGATGAACACTGAA.

In its sample, this clone was seen many times. Read data end 3 residues before the CDR3 end; the end is taken from the germline J gene. The chain joins TRBV4-1 to TRBJ1-4, with 10 bases fitting TRBD1. The CDR3 spans 16 residues. Losses at the gene ends were 3 bases for V and 8 bases for J; bases not matched to a gene: 9. Germline V gene data show CDR1 as MGHRA and CDR2 as YSYEKL. The CDR3 bases that were read are TGCGCCAGCAGCCAGGAGACAGGGGGCAGGGGGGAAAAA. Its translation is CASSQETGGRGEK. The complete CDR3 reads CASSQETGGRGEKLFF.

This clone has ten or more counts. The read terminates 3 residues before the CDR3 end, so the remaining end is supplied by the germline J gene. The V call is TRBV18, the J call TRBJ2-7, with 7 bases fitting TRBD1. V lost 3 bases and J lost 4; bases outside the gene matches: 9. CDR1 and CDR2 (germline): KGHSH, LQKENI. CDR3 length: 15 amino acids. CDR3 residues: CASSPYGQANYEQYF. Partial CDR3 DNA: TGTGCCAGCTCACCTTACGGACAGGCGAATTACGAG.

Many counts were recorded for this clone. Incomplete CDR3 DNA: TGTGCCAGTCGAAGGCACACCAACCAAGAGACC. It encodes CASRRHTNQET. In full, the CDR3 reads CASRRHTNQETQYF. The chain couples TRBV2 to TRBJ2-5; D not certain. The missing CDR3 end, 3 residues past where the read stops, is filled in from the germline J gene. The CDR3 consists of 14 residues. CDR1 and CDR2 (germline): SNHLY, FYNNEI. V was clipped by 9 bases and J by 0 bases, with 14 bases between them.

This clone was recorded at least ten times. The CDR3 end lies 3 residues beyond the end of the read and is filled in from the germline J gene. This chain uses TRBV28 with TRBJ2-1; 16 bases line up with TRBD2. The CDR3 contains 19 residues. Germline assignment: CDR1 MDHEN and CDR2 SYDVKM. V gave up 4 bases and J gave up 4 bases; unmatched junction bases: 10. CDR3 in amino acids: CASSSVPGLAGGMYNEQFF. CDR3 DNA (partial): TGTGCCAGCAGTTCCGTCCCGGGACTAGCGGGGGGGATGTACAATGAG.

The table lists this clone with many counts. The read stops 3 residues short of the end of the CDR3; the missing end is completed from the germline J gene. The rearrangement uses TRBV20-1 and TRBJ2-5, with D possibly being TRBD1 (6 bases). V lost 1 base, J lost 1 base, and 13 bases lay in between. Germline CDR1 reads DFQATT; CDR2 reads SNEGSKA (reference sequence). This CDR3 is built from 15 residues. The CDR3 bases that were read are TGCAGTGCTAGAGCGCCAGGGGAAGTCCAAGAGACC. As protein: CSARAPGEVQET. The entire CDR3 is CSARAPGEVQETQYF.

This clone has ten or more counts. The read comes to an end 3 residues before the CDR3 does, leaving the germline J gene to fill in the end. The chain recombines TRBV7-3 with TRBJ1-2; weak D call: TRBD1 (6 bases). Germline V gene data show CDR1 as SGHTA and CDR2 as FQGTGA. This CDR3 comprises 15 residues. Trimming took 2 bases from V and 6 from J, leaving 16 bases between them. CDR3 DNA (partial): TGTGCCAGCAGCTTAGAGGGGGGGCTGGGGAATGGC. This sequence encodes CASSLEGGLGNG. The entire CDR3 protein reads CASSLEGGLGNGYTF.

This clone was counted ten times or more. The observed sequence ends 3 residues before the CDR3 terminus, with the missing tail filled in from the germline J gene. V and J are TRBV6-2 or TRBV6-3 and TRBJ1-5; 7 nucleotides line up with TRBD1. V trimming: 6 bases; J trimming: 4 bases; junction bases outside the gene matches: 9. The V gene's germline CDR1 is MNHEY and CDR2 SVGEGT. The CDR3 length is 15 residues. This CDR3 reads CASSLRDSFNQPQHF. Partial CDR3 DNA: TGTGCCAGCAGCCTCAGGGACAGTTTTAATCAGCCC.

This clone was observed at least ten times. The CDR3 end is not reached by the read, which stops 3 residues before it; the germline J gene fills it in. The chain employs TRBV20-1 and TRBJ1-1; possible D gene TRBD1, 5 bases. The germline V gene encodes CDR1 DFQATT and CDR2 SNEGSKA (reference sequence). The ends were cut back, 3 bases at V and 3 bases at J, with 8 bases in the middle. CDR3 size: 12 residues. This CDR3 reads CSASRGDTEAFF. The CDR3 bases that were read are TGCAGTGCTAGTCGGGGGGACACTGAA.

This clone has a count of ten or more. The observed sequence ends 3 residues before the CDR3 terminus, with the missing tail filled in from the germline J gene. The genes are TRBV27 and TRBJ1-1; 7 bases agree with TRBD1. The trim removed 4 bases at V and 1 base at J, leaving 9 bases unmatched. The CDR3 runs 16 residues. The V gene's germline CDR1 is MNHEY and CDR2 SMNVEV (reference sequence). The CDR3 DNA, read in part, is TGTGCCAGCAGTTCCTACTCCGGGACAGCGAACACTGAA. Amino acids: CASSSYSGTANTE. The whole CDR3 protein reads CASSSYSGTANTEAFF.

At least ten counts were recorded for this clone. The read halts 3 residues ahead of the CDR3 end, with the missing end drawn from the germline J gene. The chain recombines TRBV19 with TRBJ2-7; TRBD1 matches at 7 bases. The CDR3 sequence is 15 residues long. The germline V gene has CDR1 LNHDA and CDR2 SQIVND (reference sequence). With V trimmed by 5 bases and J by 1 base, 8 bases remained unmatched. Partial CDR3 DNA: TGTGCCAGTAGTCTAGGGGGCAGCCTGTCCTACGAG. Protein sequence: CASSLGGSLSYE. The whole CDR3 sequence reads CASSLGGSLSYEQYF.

This clone showed up many times. The read finishes 3 residues shy of the CDR3 end, and the germline J gene is used to complete it. The chain is built from TRBV19 and TRBJ2-1, with 9 bases lining up with TRBD1. V lost 10 bases, J lost 0 bases, and 16 bases stayed unmatched. The CDR3 is 18 amino acids. Per the germline V gene, CDR1 is LNHDA and CDR2 is SQIVND (reference sequence). The chain's CDR3 is CATCLGQGPSSSYNEQFF. The covered CDR3 bases are TGTGCCACCTGCCTCGGACAGGGGCCCTCAAGCTCCTACAATGAG.

This clone was picked up many times. Partial CDR3 DNA: TGTGCCAGCAGCCGGGACAGGGGGGTCTACGAG. Amino acid sequence: CASSRDRGVYE. The entire CDR3 is CASSRDRGVYEQYF. The rearrangement uses TRBV11-2 and TRBJ2-7, with 11 positions matching TRBD1. The read halts 3 residues ahead of the CDR3 end, with the missing end drawn from the germline J gene. CDR1 and CDR2 from the germline V gene are SGHAT and FQNNGV. The CDR3 is 14 amino acids. V lost 5 bases to trimming and J lost 3 bases; unmatched junction nucleotides: 3.

Many counts were recorded for this clone. The sequence runs out 3 residues before the end of the CDR3; the remainder is reconstructed from the germline J gene. J is TRBJ2-4 and V is TRBV6-2 or TRBV6-3; 10 bases fit TRBD1. V was clipped by 5 bases and J by 7 bases; unmatched bases: 8. Looked up from germline, CDR1 is MNHEY and CDR2 is SVGEGT. The CDR3 has 15 residues. CDR3 DNA, as far as it was read: TGTGCCAGCAGTAAGGGAGGGACAGGGGCCAACATT. This gives the protein CASSKGGTGANI. The complete CDR3 reads CASSKGGTGANIQYF.

This clone has just a few counts. The CDR3 end is not reached by the read, which stops 3 residues before it; the germline J gene fills it in. Other DNA sequences in this sample translate to the same CDR3. The chain couples TRBV6-1 to TRBJ2-7; TRBD1 matches at 7 bases. The CDR3 sequence is 13 residues long. Losses at the gene ends were 3 bases for V and 6 bases for J; bases not matched to a gene: 5. Germline V lookup: CDR1 MNHNS, CDR2 SASEGT. The CDR3 bases that were read are TGTGCCAGCAGTGACGCACCAGGGGGCGAG. Translation gives CASSDAPGGE. The entire CDR3 reads CASSDAPGGEQYF.

This clone was counted many times. The read falls 3 residues short of the CDR3 end, and the missing part is taken from the germline J gene. The V and J genes are TRBV5-1 and TRBJ1-2, with D uncertain. There are 13 residues in the CDR3. Germline CDR1 is SGHRS and CDR2 is YFSETQ. The V gene lost 0 bases and the J gene lost 2 bases, with 5 bases spanning the gap. The CDR3 bases that were read are TGCGCCAGCAGCTTGGCAGCGAACTATGGC. This encodes CASSLAANYG. The full CDR3 reads CASSLAANYGYTF.

This clone was detected ten times or more. The CDR3 extends 3 residues past the end of the read, so its final part is completed from the germline J gene. This rearrangement joins TRBV5-1 to TRBJ2-7; 9 bases align to TRBD1. Germline CDR1 and CDR2: SGHRS and YFSETQ. The CDR3 is 15 residues long. The V and J ends lost 4 bases and 1 base, in that order; junction bases with no gene match: 6. The CDR3 reads CASSETGTGSYEQYF. Partial CDR3 DNA: TGCGCCAGCAGCGAGACCGGGACAGGGTCCTACGAG.

In this sample, this clone turned up many times. CDR3 DNA (partial): TGTGCCATCAGTGCGACAGGGGGGGTCGGCAATCAGCCC. Its translation: CAISATGGVGNQP. The complete CDR3 sequence is CAISATGGVGNQPQHF. V is TRBV10-3 and J is TRBJ1-5; 9 bases are shared with TRBD1. The CDR3 is cut off 3 residues early in the read; its end comes from the germline J gene. With V trimmed by 4 bases and J by 2 bases, 6 bases remained unmatched. The CDR3 runs 16 residues. Germline CDR1 reads ENHRY; CDR2 reads SYGVKD.

This clone has at least ten counts. The CDR3 end is not reached by the read, which stops 3 residues before it; the germline J gene fills it in. The chain uses TRBV7-2 and TRBJ2-7; 8 nucleotides match TRBD2. Germline values: CDR1 SGHTA, CDR2 FQGNSA. Unmatched junction bases numbered 7, after V lost 4 bases and J lost 5 bases. This CDR3 has 14 residues. The CDR3 here is CASSSQRGIHEQYF. Partial CDR3 DNA: TGTGCCAGCAGCTCCCAGCGGGGGATCCACGAG.

This clone was seen ten or more times. The CDR3 goes on 3 residues after the read ends, and that part is filled in from the germline J gene. The chain recombines TRBV11-2 with TRBJ2-1, with a possible D match to TRBD2 (5 bases). The germline gives CDR1 SGHAT, CDR2 FQNNGV. The CDR3 runs to 15 residues. V dropped 2 bases and J dropped 2 bases, with 10 bases sitting between them. Partial CDR3 DNA: TGTGCCAGCAGCTTAAAGAGGGCCCCCTACAATGAG. Protein sequence: CASSLKRAPYNE. The entire CDR3 sequence reads CASSLKRAPYNEQFF.

This clone was observed many times. The read stops 3 residues short of the end of the CDR3; the missing end is completed from the germline J gene. This rearrangement joins TRBV5-4 to TRBJ1-2; D gene ambiguous. The CDR3 covers 12 residues. V gave up 9 bases and J gave up 0 bases, with 9 bases separating them. Germline V gives CDR1 SGHNT, CDR2 YYREEE (reference sequence). The chain's CDR3 is CATADPNYGYTF. Incomplete CDR3 DNA: TGTGCCACCGCAGATCCTAACTATGGC.

This clone occurred many times. The CDR3 is cut off 3 residues early in the read; its end comes from the germline J gene. The rearrangement links TRBV5-1 to TRBJ1-3; weak D call: TRBD1 (5 bases). V was pared by 0 bases and J by 4 bases, with 14 bases between. The CDR3 has 16 amino acids. Germline values: CDR1 SGHRS, CDR2 YFSETQ. CDR3 loop: CASSLASGRSGNTIYF. The DNA read from the CDR3 is TGCGCCAGCAGCTTGGCCTCAGGGCGTTCAGGAAACACC.

The sample holds many counts of this clone. The CDR3 end lies 3 residues beyond the end of the read and is filled in from the germline J gene. The chain has TRBV7-2 and TRBJ1-1; TRBD1 matches 7 bases. Germline V gives CDR1 SGHTA, CDR2 FQGNSA. Trimming took 5 bases from V and 2 from J; bases not matched to a gene: 8. The CDR3 runs 15 residues. Here the CDR3 reads CASSPPGTVNTEAFF. The DNA read from the CDR3 is TGTGCCAGCAGCCCCCCGGGGACAGTAAACACTGAA. The full variable domain, completed using reference TRBV7-2 and TRBJ1-1, is GAGVSQSPSNKVTEKGKDVELRCDPISGHTALYWYRQSLGQGLEFLIYFQGNSAPDKSGLPSDRFSAERTGGSVSTLTIQRTQQEDSAVYLCASSPPGTVNTEAFFGQGTRLTVV.

This clone was observed a handful of times. The read halts 3 residues ahead of the CDR3 end, with the missing end drawn from the germline J gene. The same CDR3 can be traced to other DNA sequences in this sample. This rearrangement joins TRBV5-1 to TRBJ2-7; 9 bases line up with TRBD1. The germline gives CDR1 SGHRS, CDR2 YFSETQ. The CDR3 consists of 14 residues. V trimming: 0 bases; J trimming: 5 bases; junction bases outside the gene matches: 3. Incomplete CDR3 DNA: TGCGCCAGCAGCTTGGCACAGGGGGCGGACGAG. It yields the protein CASSLAQGADE. The entire CDR3 reads CASSLAQGADEQYF.

This clone was recorded many times. The CDR3 is cut off 3 residues early in the read; its end comes from the germline J gene. The chain employs TRBV19 and TRBJ2-1; TRBD1 is a possible D gene (6 bases). The CDR3 runs to 14 residues. The V end lost 7 bases, the J end lost 1 base, and 11 bases lay between the germline ends. The germline V gene has CDR1 LNHDA and CDR2 SQIVND (reference sequence). The covered CDR3 bases are TGTGCCAGTAATCAGGGGTCGTCCTACAATGAG. Its translation is CASNQGSSYNE. In full, the CDR3 reads CASNQGSSYNEQFF. Full variable domain (remainder filled in from reference TRBV19 and TRBJ2-1): DGGITQSPKYLFRKEGQNVTLSCEQNLNHDAMYWYRQDPGQGLRLIYYSQIVNDFQKGDIAEGYSVSREKKESFPLTVTSAQKNPTAFYLCASNQGSSYNEQFFGPGTRLTVL.

Many counts were recorded for this clone. The CDR3 end lies 3 residues beyond the end of the read and is filled in from the germline J gene. The chain couples TRBV5-4 to TRBJ2-5, with TRBD2 matching over 8 bases. V was pared by 5 bases and J by 4 bases, with 4 bases of the junction left unmatched. The length of the CDR3 is 13 residues. The germline V gene has CDR1 SGHNT and CDR2 YYREEE (reference sequence). The CDR3 loop is CASSPSGGETQYF. The sequenced CDR3 bases are TGTGCCAGCAGTCCGAGCGGGGGAGAGACC.

This clone was seen ten or more times. The read ends 3 residues shy of where the CDR3 ends; the end is completed using the germline J gene. V is TRBV29-1 and J is TRBJ2-1; D possibly matches TRBD1 or TRBD2 (7 bases each). The CDR3 is made up of 13 amino acids. V dropped 4 bases and J dropped 7 bases, with 14 bases sitting between them. Germline CDR1 and CDR2: SQVTM and ANQGSEA. The CDR3 sequence is CSVAQGGGNEQFF. The sequenced CDR3 bases are TGCAGCGTTGCCCAGGGGGGAGGGAATGAG.

This clone has at least ten counts. The read gets to within 3 residues of the CDR3 end, and the germline J gene fills in the rest. This chain connects TRBV19 to TRBJ1-6; 11 bases line up with TRBD1. The CDR3 totals 14 residues. Germline CDR1 reads LNHDA; CDR2 reads SQIVND (reference sequence). This CDR3 is CASSIRDRGKALHF. Incomplete CDR3 DNA: TGTGCCAGTAGTATAAGGGACAGGGGGAAGGCC.

This clone has at least ten counts. The observed sequence ends 3 residues before the CDR3 terminus, with the missing tail filled in from the germline J gene. The chain employs TRBV7-2 and TRBJ1-1; D not resolved. The CDR3 length is 13 residues. CDR1 is SGHTA and CDR2 is FQGNSA in the germline V gene. This chain's CDR3 is CASSLLSSSGAFF. The covered CDR3 bases are TGTGCCAGCAGCTTACTTAGCTCTAGTGGG.